The 25 T cell receptor beta chains presented below share a single source sample, sequenced in a study of molecular identifiers for immune sequencing clone quantification. TCRdb itself ran the PCR reads through MiXCR, one entry per CDR3 protein. The sample lists 9,700 or so distinct CDR3 sequences; approximately 19% were seen once. The sample consisted of naive CD8+ T cells from blood, with Jurkat cell RNA spiked in. Noted subset: FACS-sorted CD8+CD4-CCR7+CD45RA+ naive T cells. All receptors come from a human donor in good health. Some libraries in this study had Jurkat cell RNA spiked in.

The chain combines TRBV29-1 with TRBJ1-6; no clear D gene. The V end was cut by 7 bases, the J end by 4 bases, with 11 bases between. From germline, CDR1 is SQVTM and CDR2 ANQGSEA. This CDR3 has 13 amino acids. Here the CDR3 reads CSGSAGYNSPLHF. In nucleotides, the CDR3 is TGCAGCGGCTCGGCCGGTTATAATTCACCCCTCCACTTT.

This clonotype is medium-sized by share. The J gene is TRBJ1-5, the V gene TRBV4-2; D may be TRBD1 (5 bases). Germline V CDR1 and CDR2: LGHNA, YNFKEQ. Trimming removed 7 bases at V and 1 base at J, with 14 bases between. The CDR3 extends over 15 amino acids. In DNA, the CDR3 is TGTGCCAGCACCCCAAACCAGGGAAGCAATCAGCCCCAGCATTTT. Amino acids: CASTPNQGSNQPQHF.

As concerns this clonotype: Since a much larger clone is just one base distant, this may be a read error. This sequence joins TRBV5-1 and TRBJ1-1; D ambiguous. This CDR3 spans 14 amino acids. CDR1 is SGHRS, CDR2 YFSETQ, per germline. The CDR3 region has the DNA TGCGCCAGCAGCTTCGGAAACCCGAACACTGAAGCTCTCTTT. It codes for CASSFGNPNTEALF.

This clonotype has ten or more counts. The V gene is TRBV9, the J gene TRBJ2-5, with 7 bases aligning to TRBD1. The CDR3 spans 15 residues. From germline, CDR1 is SGDLS and CDR2 YYNGEE. Trimming removed 9 bases from V and 5 bases from J; junction bases left unmatched: 16. The CDR3 DNA reads TGTGCCACAACATCAACAGGGGCCCCGTGGGAGACCCAGTACTTC. The encoded protein is CATTSTGAPWETQYF. Full variable domain (outside the CDR3, taken from reference TRBV9 and TRBJ2-5): DSGVTQTPKHLITATGQRVTLRCSPRSGDLSVYWYQQSLDQGLQFLIQYYNGEERAKGNILERFSAQQFPDLHSELNLSSLELGDSALYFCATTSTGAPWETQYFGPGTRLLVL.

In its sample, this clonotype ranks as medium-sized. This chain joins TRBV2 and TRBJ2-7, with D uncertain. CDR1 is SNHLY, CDR2 FYNNEI, per germline. The CDR3 consists of 14 residues. V was trimmed by 6 bases and J by 3 bases, leaving 15 bases between them. This chain's CDR3 is CASSPLGTNYEQYF. CDR3 nucleotides: TGTGCCAGCAGCCCCCTTGGCACCAACTACGAGCAGTACTTC.

This clonotype is medium-sized (0.01 to 0.1%) within its sample. The chain uses TRBV6-2 or TRBV6-3 and TRBJ2-1; D gene unclear. This CDR3 spans 16 amino acids. V lost 0 bases, J lost 1 base, and 10 bases lay in between. The germline V gene encodes CDR1 MNHEY and CDR2 SVGEGT. This chain's CDR3 is CASSYSKQASYNEQFF. The CDR3 bases are TGTGCCAGCAGTTACTCGAAGCAAGCTTCCTACAATGAGCAGTTCTTC.

About this clonotype: Being one base from a much bigger clone, this may be a read error. The CDR3 reads CAILGGRGEQHF. The CDR3 DNA reads TGTGCCATCCTTGGCGGGAGGGGAGAGCAGCACTTC. The chain uses TRBV12-3 or TRBV12-4 and TRBJ2-7; 9 bases are a match to TRBD2. This CDR3 has 12 amino acids.

This clonotype was found many times. The V and J genes are TRBV7-9 and TRBJ2-5; D is perhaps TRBD1 or TRBD2 (6 bases each). From germline, CDR1 is SEHNR and CDR2 FQNEAQ (reference sequence). V lost 5 bases to trimming and J lost 2 bases, with 15 bases between them. This CDR3 comprises 15 residues. Here the CDR3 reads CASSVRGAGQETQYF. The CDR3 DNA sequence: TGTGCCAGCAGCGTAAGGGGGGCAGGGCAAGAGACCCAGTACTTC.

The gene calls are TRBV7-2 and TRBJ2-3; D remains ambiguous. Germline lookup yields CDR1 SGHTA and CDR2 FQGNSA. Trimming removed 2 bases from V and 4 bases from J, with 7 bases in between. The CDR3 runs 13 residues. The CDR3 nucleotides are TGTGCCAGCAGCTTAATGAGCCCAGATACGCAGTATTTT. Residues: CASSLMSPDTQYF.

This clonotype is classed as medium-sized. This chain uses TRBV7-8 with TRBJ2-3; 10 bases fit TRBD2. CDR3 size: 15 residues. The V gene end was trimmed by 3 bases and the J gene end by 4 bases; junction bases not matched to a gene: 4. Germline loops: CDR1 SGHVS, CDR2 FQNEAQ. The CDR3 region has the DNA TGTGCCAGCAGCTTTTTAGCGGGGGGCTCAGATACGCAGTATTTT. Translating it yields CASSFLAGGSDTQYF.

This chain links TRBV30 with TRBJ2-1; TRBD2 is a possible D gene (5 bases). CDR3 length equals 13 residues. Per the germline V gene, CDR1 is GTSNPN and CDR2 is SVGIG (reference sequence). The V end was cut by 8 bases, the J end by 5 bases, with 16 bases between. CDR3 sequence: CAHMRERHNEQFF. For the CDR3, the DNA is TGTGCCCATATGAGGGAGCGCCACAATGAGCAGTTCTTC.

Judged by abundance, this clonotype is medium-sized (0.01 to 0.1%). The genes are TRBV6-2 or TRBV6-3 and TRBJ2-3, with 10 bases identical to TRBD2. The V gene end was trimmed by 6 bases and the J gene end by 4 bases; junction bases not matched to a gene: 4. This CDR3 comprises 14 residues. Germline V gene data show CDR1 as MNHEY and CDR2 as SVGEGT. CDR3 protein: CASRERGGADTQYF. CDR3 nucleotides: TGTGCCAGCAGAGAGCGGGGGGGCGCAGATACGCAGTATTTT.

As for this clonotype: A much larger clone lies a single base off, so this may be a read error. V is TRBV27 and J is TRBJ2-7; D gene uncertain. Looked up from germline, CDR1 is MNHEY and CDR2 is SMNVEV (reference sequence). The V and J ends lost 4 bases and 6 bases respectively, with 10 bases between them. This CDR3 region has 12 residues. The CDR3 protein is CASSSRPCEQYF. The CDR3 coding sequence is TGTGCCAGCAGTTCCAGACCCTGCGAGCAGTACTTC.

This clonotype is categorized as medium-sized. The chain employs TRBV13 and TRBJ2-1, with 7 bases lining up with TRBD1. The CDR3 has 12 amino acids. Germline V CDR1 and CDR2: PRHDT, FYEKMQ (reference sequence). The trim removed 5 bases at V and 16 bases at J, leaving 11 bases unmatched. Written as DNA, the CDR3 is TGTGCCAGCAGCCAAGAGGGGGCCCCCCCCTTCTTC. Its translation: CASSQEGAPPFF.

This clonotype was counted only a few times. A read error is possible here, since a much larger clone lies one base away. The chain carries TRBV12-5 and TRBJ2-1; 10 bases are shared with TRBD1. Germline CDR1 reads LGHNT; CDR2 reads FRNRAP. This CDR3 has 15 residues. The CDR3 reads CASGPGQGKNNGQFF. The CDR3 DNA sequence: TGTGCTAGTGGTCCGGGACAGGGGAAGAACAATGGGCAGTTCTTC.

This clonotype was seen repeatedly, ten times or more. V is TRBV10-3 and J is TRBJ1-1; perhaps TRBD1 as D (6 bases). Germline V gives CDR1 ENHRY, CDR2 SYGVKD. With 5 bases removed from V and 3 bases from J, the gap between germline ends came to 10 bases. The CDR3 length is 13 residues. Here the CDR3 DNA reads TGTGCCATCAGTCAGGGGTTCGACACTGAAGCTTTCTTT. It translates to CAISQGFDTEAFF.

This clonotype was seen ten or more times. The chain is built from TRBV27 and TRBJ2-7; D remains unclear. Germline CDR1 and CDR2: MNHEY and SMNVEV (reference sequence). This CDR3 is 13 amino acids long. V lost 2 bases, J lost 2 bases, and 7 bases lay in between. CDR3: CASSLASAYEQYF. Here the CDR3 DNA reads TGTGCCAGCAGTTTAGCGTCAGCCTACGAGCAGTACTTC.

About this clonotype: A read error is possible here, since a much larger clone lies one base away. The rearrangement uses TRBV14 and TRBJ2-7, with 9 bases that match TRBD1. CDR1 and CDR2 from the germline V gene are SGHDN and FVKESK. CDR3 length equals 15 residues. V shed 4 bases, J shed 6 bases, and the junction held 10 bases outside the gene matches. CDR3 residues: CASSLPGQGFCEQYF. CDR3 DNA: TGTGCCAGCAGCCTGCCGGGACAGGGTTTCTGCGAGCAGTACTTC.

V usage is TRBV24-1 and J usage is TRBJ2-5, with D possibly being TRBD1 or TRBD2 (7 bases each). With 6 bases removed from V and 5 bases from J, the gap between germline ends came to 18 bases. Germline V gene sequence: CDR1 KGHDR, CDR2 SFDVKD. The CDR3 length is 15 residues. In nucleotides, the CDR3 is TGTGCCACCAGTTTAACCGGGACAGCGGGGGAGACCCAGTACTTC. Residues: CATSLTGTAGETQYF.

Remarks on this clonotype: This may arise from a read error, as a much more abundant clone is one base away. The chain employs TRBV4-1 and TRBJ2-1, with D possibly being TRBD2 (6 bases). CDR3 length equals 17 residues. V lost 1 base to trimming and J lost 2 bases, with 15 bases between them. The V gene's germline CDR1 is MGHRA and CDR2 YSYEKL. This chain's CDR3 is CASSQAGARLPYNEQFF. The CDR3 coding sequence is TGCGCCAGCAGCCAAGCGGGAGCCCGCCTTCCCTACAATGAGCAGTTCTTC.

This clonotype is medium-sized. The chain's CDR3 is CASSYQTLFWGYEQYF. In nucleotides, the CDR3 is TGTGCCAGCAGTTACCAAACCTTATTTTGGGGTTACGAGCAGTACTTC. V and J are TRBV6-2 or TRBV6-3 and TRBJ2-7; D not certain. The CDR3 has 16 amino acids. Germline V lookup: CDR1 MNHEY, CDR2 SVGEGT. Between the trimmed V and J ends, which lost 2 bases and 4 bases, there was a span of 18 bases.

Many counts were recorded for this clonotype. V gene TRBV5-4 combines with J gene TRBJ2-5; unclear D gene. This CDR3 spans 11 amino acids. Trimming left V 2 bases short and J 5 bases short, with 4 bases between. Looked up from germline, CDR1 is SGHNT and CDR2 is YYREEE (reference sequence). CDR3 sequence reads: CASSFGETQYF. CDR3 nucleotides: TGTGCCAGCAGCTTCGGCGAGACCCAGTACTTC.

This clonotype has only a few counts. The conserved final phenylalanine or tryptophan is absent from the CDR3, which likely points to a read error. The genes are TRBV29-1 and TRBJ2-3; 13 nucleotides line up with TRBD2. This CDR3 has 16 residues. Germline lookup yields CDR1 SQVTM and CDR2 ANQGSEA. V lost 0 bases, J lost 8 bases, and 8 bases stayed unmatched. CDR3: CSVEDGLAGVAGTQYL. In DNA form, the CDR3 reads TGCAGCGTTGAAGATGGACTAGCGGGAGTGGCAGGTACGCAGTATCTT.

This clonotype is medium-sized within its sample. CDR3 in DNA: TGCGCCAGCAGCCCCCGGACAGGGTCGAACACTGAAGCTTTCTTT. This codes for CASSPRTGSNTEAFF. This chain joins TRBV4-1 and TRBJ1-1; TRBD1 matches at 8 bases. The V gene's germline CDR1 is MGHRA and CDR2 YSYEKL. CDR3 size: 15 residues. The V gene end was trimmed by 4 bases and the J gene end by 1 base; junction bases not matched to a gene: 5.

Relative to its sample, this clonotype is medium-sized. This rearrangement joins TRBV3-1 to TRBJ2-7; 7 bases match TRBD1. Germline V lookup: CDR1 LGHDT, CDR2 YNNKEL (reference sequence). Trimming cost V 4 bases and J 2 bases; bases outside gene matches: 2. CDR3 size: 13 residues. CDR3 region: CASSPGTAYEQYF. In DNA, the CDR3 is TGTGCCAGCAGCCCCGGGACAGCCTACGAGCAGTACTTC.